The T cell receptor beta chain described here comes from a study of glioma-infiltrating T cells after dendritic cell vaccination. TCRdb's table, derived via immunoSEQ multiplex PCR, lists solely in-frame clones and lacks some. The sample lists some 60,000 clones; about 86% were seen once. Time point here: after dendritic cell vaccination, including at tumor progression/relapse. Fresh-frozen tumor tissue and more than two years of survival data were available for all. Sequenced here: blood, sampled after dendritic cell vaccination. This receptor was identified in a human donor with glioblastoma.

The CDR3 DNA reads as TGTGCCAGCAGCTTAGCGCGGGGGGGCACAGATACGCAGTATTTT. It translates to CASSLARGGTDTQYF. The chain recombines TRBV7-8 with TRBJ2-3; 8 nucleotides agree with TRBD2. The CDR3 totals 15 residues. Trimming at V came to 0 bases and at J to 1 base, leaving 0 bases not matched to a gene. Germline V gene lookup returns CDR1 SGHVS and CDR2 FQNEAQ.